One T cell receptor (beta chain) is described in this entry. What it binds is not known. Germline CDR1 reads SQVTM; CDR2 reads ANQGSEA. The V end lost 3 bases, the J end lost 4 bases, and 9 bases lay between the germline ends. The CDR3 contains 13 residues. This sample is drawn from a study of vaccination effects on CD4 cells after COVID-19. Study-wide results and limits: Missing from the study were early post-infection timepoints, and its convalescent patients were few.

The protocol was immunoSEQ multiplex PCR, while the TCRdb copy is restricted to in-frame clones and leaves out a portion. The sample lists 70,000 to 85,000 clones, roughly three quarters occurring once. Following a roughly 9-day culture, CD4+ T cells were purified. This specimen was CD4+ T cells from PBMCs cultured without peptide, taken before COVID-19 vaccination. The TCR sequence derives from a human donor who received a COVID-19 vaccine. V gene TRBV29-1 combines with J gene TRBJ1-4; no reliable D call. The CDR3 loop reads CSVEKTDNEKLFF. CDR3 in DNA: TGCAGCGTTGAGAAGACCGATAATGAAAAACTGTTTTTT.